This is a list of T cell receptor beta chains from one sample in a study of blood T cell repertoires in COVID-19. Sequencing used immunoSEQ multiplex PCR; TCRdb keeps in-frame clones, though not all of them. The sample shows roughly 62,000 clones, under 80% of them seen only once. The material sequenced was peripheral blood. The receptors derive from a man in his sixties with acute or convalescent COVID-19. CDR3s include the opening cysteine and the closing phenylalanine or tryptophan. The order of the fields is J gene, clone size, D gene, V gene, CDR3 DNA, CDR3 protein. The D gene is left open where the match is weak. The size field is filled for only some rows; it gives once, few, many or a size class.

TRBJ2-1	NA	NA	TRBV27	TGTGCCAGCAGTTTATACGGGGACAATGAGCAGTTCTTC	CASSLYGDNEQFF
TRBJ2-1	NA	TRBD2	TRBV18	TGTGCCAGCTCAGGGACTAGCGGGAGAGGGCCGCAGTTCTTC	CASSGTSGRGPQFF
TRBJ2-5	NA	NA	TRBV4-1	TGCGCCAGCAGCCAAGAGCATCGGGGGAGGGAGACCCAGTACTTC	CASSQEHRGRETQYF
TRBJ1-1	NA	TRBD1	TRBV18	TGTGCCAGCTCACTTTCACAGGGGGCGCAGGACACTGAAGCTTTCTTT	CASSLSQGAQDTEAFF
TRBJ2-1	once	NA	TRBV6-1	TGTGCCAGCAGTGAAAGGCGGAGCGGACTATACAATGAGCAGTTCTTC	CASSERRSGLYNEQFF
TRBJ1-1	once	NA	TRBV12-3/TRBV12-4	TGTGCCAGCTCCAACTTGGGGGGCACTGAAGCTTTCTTT	CASSNLGGTEAFF
TRBJ2-1	NA	NA	TRBV5-6	TGTGCCAGCAGCCAGCCACCTTTAGGGGGCTACAATGAGCAGTTCTTC	CASSQPPLGGYNEQFF
TRBJ1-4	NA	TRBD1	TRBV30	TGTGCCTGGAGAAGGACAGGGGCAAATGAAAAACTGTTTTTT	CAWRRTGANEKLFF
TRBJ1-1	NA	NA	TRBV29-1	TGCAGCGTTGAGCGGAACACTGAAGCTTTCTTT	CSVERNTEAFF
TRBJ1-2	NA	NA	TRBV10-1	TGCGCCAGCAGTGAGGATCCAGGGATCTTTGGTGGCTACACCTTC	CASSEDPGIFGGYTF
TRBJ2-1	NA	NA	TRBV6-5	TGTGCCAGCAAATCTCGCGGGAAGAATGAGCAGTTCTTC	CASKSRGKNEQFF
TRBJ1-6	NA	NA	TRBV28	TGTGCCAGCAGTGCCTACGGGTCTGTGGCCCCACCCCTCCACTTT	CASSAYGSVAPPLHF
TRBJ2-2	once	NA	TRBV24-1	TGTGCCACCAGTGATTTGGGACAAGCGAACACCGGGGAGCTGTTTTTT	CATSDLGQANTGELFF
TRBJ2-1	once	TRBD2	TRBV19	TGTGCCAGTAGGGCCCTAGCGGGGAGCAACAATGAGCAGTTCTTC	CASRALAGSNNEQFF
TRBJ2-7	NA	TRBD2	TRBV30	TGTGCCTGGACTAGCGGGAGCGGATACGAGCAGTACTTC	CAWTSGSGYEQYF
TRBJ1-1	NA	NA	TRBV7-9	TGTGCCAGCAGCTTAGGGGGTAGGGGAGCTTTCTTT	CASSLGGRGAFF
TRBJ1-4	NA	NA	TRBV5-1	TGCGCCAGCAGCCCTGACACCAAAAATGAAAAACTGTTTTTT	CASSPDTKNEKLFF
TRBJ2-1	NA	NA	TRBV19	TGTGCCAGTGGCAGGGGTGGCTACAATGAGCAGTTCTTC	CASGRGGYNEQFF
TRBJ1-5	NA	TRBD1	TRBV19	TGTGCCAGCAGACAGGGGTACAATCAGCCCCAGCATTTT	CASRQGYNQPQHF
TRBJ1-2	NA	NA	TRBV2	TGTGCCAGCAGTGAGAGGCCACCGACTGGCTACACCTTC	CASSERPPTGYTF
TRBJ1-4	NA	TRBD1	TRBV6-2/TRBV6-3	TGTGCCAGCAGTACCTACAGGGGGAATGAAAAACTGTTTTTT	CASSTYRGNEKLFF
TRBJ2-7	once	TRBD1	TRBV20-1	TGCAGTGCTAGTCCCGGGACAGGGAGGCACGAGCAGTACTTC	CSASPGTGRHEQYF
TRBJ1-1	NA	NA	TRBV7-9	TGTGCCAGCAGCTTAGTCCACCAACTAAACACTGAAGCTTTCTTT	CASSLVHQLNTEAFF
TRBJ2-7	NA	NA	TRBV7-9	TGTGCCAGCAGCTTGCGGGAATCCAACTACGAGCAGTACTTC	CASSLRESNYEQYF
TRBJ1-4	NA	TRBD1	TRBV7-2	TGTGCCAGCAGCTTCGGGGGACAGGGGACAAAACTGTTTTTT	CASSFGGQGTKLFF
TRBJ2-2	NA	TRBD1	TRBV28	TGTGCCAGCAGCCCGGGGGACAGGGGGAACACCGGGGAGCTGTTTTTT	CASSPGDRGNTGELFF
TRBJ2-1	NA	TRBD2	TRBV29-1	TGCAGCGTTGGGGGCGGGGGGTCCTACAATGAGCAGTTCTTC	CSVGGGGSYNEQFF
TRBJ2-1	NA	TRBD2	TRBV9	TGTGCCAGCAGCGTCAATAGCGGGGCGGGCAATGAGCAGTTCTTC	CASSVNSGAGNEQFF
TRBJ2-5	NA	TRBD1	TRBV29-1	TGCAGCGTGACAGGGCACCAAGAGACCCAGTACTTC	CSVTGHQETQYF
TRBJ2-1	few	TRBD2	TRBV7-9	TGTGCCAGCAGCTATAGCGGGAGGGCCCTTGGTGAGCAGTTCTTC	CASSYSGRALGEQFF
TRBJ2-1	medium-sized	TRBD2	TRBV7-8	TGTGCCAGCAGCTTAGGAGGCGGGAGAGCGAATGATGAGCAGTTCTTC	CASSLGGGRANDEQFF
TRBJ2-7	NA	NA	TRBV4-1	TGCGCCAGCAGCCAGACTAGTTTCGCCTACGAGCAGTACTTC	CASSQTSFAYEQYF
TRBJ2-5	few	NA	TRBV20-1	TGCAGTGCGAGCCCCAAAGAGACCCAGTACTTC	CSASPKETQYF
TRBJ2-3	NA	NA	TRBV5-1	TGCGCCAGCAGGACAGGGATGGGGACTACAGATACGCAGTATTTT	CASRTGMGTTDTQYF
TRBJ2-1	NA	TRBD2	TRBV6-4	TGTGCCAGCAGTGACGCGGGAGCTGCTTACAATGAGCAGTTCTTC	CASSDAGAAYNEQFF
TRBJ2-2	NA	TRBD2	TRBV3-1/TRBV3-2	TGTGCCAGCAGCCAAGATGCGCTAGCGGGAGCCGGGGAGCTGTTTTTT	CASSQDALAGAGELFF
TRBJ2-7	once	NA	TRBV7-3	TGTGCCAGCAGCTTAACGTCGACAGCCATGGTCTACGAGCAGTACTTC	CASSLTSTAMVYEQYF
TRBJ1-3	NA	TRBD1	TRBV3-1/TRBV3-2	TGTGCCAGCAGCCTACGACAGGGGGCCGCTGGAAACACCATATATTTT	CASSLRQGAAGNTIYF
TRBJ1-5	NA	TRBD1	TRBV19	TGTGCCACCCGGGACAGGGGAGGTCAGCCCCAGCATTTT	CATRDRGGQPQHF
TRBJ1-4	few	NA	TRBV6-5	TGTGCCAGCAGTCAGGAGACAGAAAATGAAAAACTGTTTTTT	CASSQETENEKLFF
TRBJ1-1	NA	NA	TRBV7-9	TGTGCCAGCAGCTTTGGGGCCAGGGCTGAAGCTTTCTTT	CASSFGARAEAFF